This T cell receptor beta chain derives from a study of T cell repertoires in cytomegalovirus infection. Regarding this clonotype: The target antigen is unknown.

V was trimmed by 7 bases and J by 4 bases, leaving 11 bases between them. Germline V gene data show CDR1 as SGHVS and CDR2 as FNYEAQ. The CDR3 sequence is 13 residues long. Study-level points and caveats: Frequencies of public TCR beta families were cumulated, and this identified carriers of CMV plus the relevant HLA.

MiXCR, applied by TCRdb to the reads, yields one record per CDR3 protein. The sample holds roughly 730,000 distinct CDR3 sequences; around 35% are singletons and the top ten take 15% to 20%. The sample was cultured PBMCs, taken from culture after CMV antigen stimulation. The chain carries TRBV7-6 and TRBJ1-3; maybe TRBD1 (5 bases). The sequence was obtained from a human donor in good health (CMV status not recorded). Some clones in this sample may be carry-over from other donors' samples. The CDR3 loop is CASIMRDGNTIYF. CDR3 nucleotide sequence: TGTGCCAGCATTATGAGGGACGGAAACACCATATATTTT.